This T cell receptor (beta chain) comes out of a study of T cells in localized non-small cell lung cancer. Study-wide results and caveats: When the top 100 tumor clones were examined, a median approximately 59 of them also appeared in the adjacent lung, which was paired and uninvolved. Because only a single region of the tumor was sequenced, heterogeneity remains possible.

This clone was seen just once. Its matching antigen is unknown. Repertoires were generated with immunoSEQ multiplex PCR, while TCRdb's copy carries only in-frame clones and drops some. Among some 1,700 clones listed, roughly 30% were seen once. Nonneoplastic adjacent lung devoid of atypia was obtained no less than 2 cm from the tumor margin. Source: normal lung tissue next to the tumor, taken before any cancer treatment. This receptor was obtained from a male donor aged 60 or over with stage II squamous cell lung carcinoma.

CDR3: CASSSPSRGRGYTF. The CDR3 DNA reads as TGTGCCAGTAGTTCTCCAAGCCGAGGCCGTGGCTACACCTTC. This chain uses TRBV19 with TRBJ1-2; no clear D gene. This CDR3 spans 14 amino acids. V gave up 5 bases and J gave up 7 bases, with 17 bases separating them. CDR1 is LNHDA and CDR2 is SQIVND in the germline V gene (reference sequence).